This TCR beta chain came from a study of blood T cell repertoires in COVID-19. The overall study: The samples span acute and convalescent COVID-19 from the United States, Italy and Spain. Sources were T cells, B-cell-depleted T cells, or PBMCs; the material itself was cDNA or gDNA.

Original data processing: The authors estimated nucleated cell counts from reference gene primer amplification. TCRdb's copy holds only in-frame clones and misses some; the assay was immunoSEQ multiplex PCR. That table gives V, J and clone size, and the DNA gave D and trimming. The sample yields approximately 150,000 clones, over 70% seen once. Germline V gene data show CDR1 as MDHEN and CDR2 as SYDVKM. The CDR3 extends over 15 amino acids. V lost 6 bases and J lost 7; bases outside the gene matches: 7. Source material: peripheral blood. The receptor was isolated from an older woman with acute or convalescent COVID-19. The chain links TRBV28 to TRBJ1-6; TRBD1 matches at 9 bases. The CDR3 loop is CASRKGQGINSPLHF. The CDR3 coding sequence is TGTGCCAGCAGAAAAGGACAGGGGATAAATTCACCCCTCCACTTT.